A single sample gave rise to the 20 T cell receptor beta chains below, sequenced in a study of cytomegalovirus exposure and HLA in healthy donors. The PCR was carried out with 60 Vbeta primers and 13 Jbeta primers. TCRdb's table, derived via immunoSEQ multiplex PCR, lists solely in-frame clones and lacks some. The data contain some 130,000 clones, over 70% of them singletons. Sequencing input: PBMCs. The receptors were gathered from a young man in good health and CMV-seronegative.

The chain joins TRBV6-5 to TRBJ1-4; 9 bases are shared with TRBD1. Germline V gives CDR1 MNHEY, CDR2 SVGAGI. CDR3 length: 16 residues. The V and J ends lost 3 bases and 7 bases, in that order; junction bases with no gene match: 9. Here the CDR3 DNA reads TGTGCCAGCAGTTATACCTCTACAGGGGGCTTTGAAAAACTGTTTTTT. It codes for CASSYTSTGGFEKLFF.

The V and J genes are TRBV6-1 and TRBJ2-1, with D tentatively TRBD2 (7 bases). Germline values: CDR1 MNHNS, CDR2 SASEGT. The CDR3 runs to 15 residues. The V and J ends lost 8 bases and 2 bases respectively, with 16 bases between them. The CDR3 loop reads CASLIRGATYNEQFF. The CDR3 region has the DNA TGTGCCAGCCTTATTCGGGGGGCCACCTACAATGAGCAGTTCTTC.

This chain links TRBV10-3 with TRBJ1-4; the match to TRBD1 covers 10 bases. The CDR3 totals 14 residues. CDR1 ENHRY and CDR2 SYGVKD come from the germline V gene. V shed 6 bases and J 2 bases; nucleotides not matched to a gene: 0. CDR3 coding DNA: TGTGCCATCAGGGGACAGGGGACTAATGAAAAACTGTTTTTT. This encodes CAIRGQGTNEKLFF.

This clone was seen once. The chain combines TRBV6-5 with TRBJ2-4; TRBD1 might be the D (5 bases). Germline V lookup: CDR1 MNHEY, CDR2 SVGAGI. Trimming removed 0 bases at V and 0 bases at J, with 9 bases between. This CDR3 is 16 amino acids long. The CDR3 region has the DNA TGTGCCAGCAGTTACTCACAGGCTACAGCCAAAAACATTCAGTACTTC. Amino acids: CASSYSQATAKNIQYF.

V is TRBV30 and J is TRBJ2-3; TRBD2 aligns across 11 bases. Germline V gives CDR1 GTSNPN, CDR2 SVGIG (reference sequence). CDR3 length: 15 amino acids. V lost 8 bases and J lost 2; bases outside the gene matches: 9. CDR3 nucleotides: TGTGCCGCCCCGCCGGGACTAGCGGACACAGATACGCAGTATTTT. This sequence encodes CAAPPGLADTDTQYF.

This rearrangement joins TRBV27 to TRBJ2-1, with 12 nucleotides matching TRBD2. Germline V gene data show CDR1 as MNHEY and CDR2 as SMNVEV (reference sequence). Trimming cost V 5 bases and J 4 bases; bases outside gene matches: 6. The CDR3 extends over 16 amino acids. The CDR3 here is CASSPHLAGGYNEQFF. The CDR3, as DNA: TGTGCCAGCAGTCCCCACCTAGCGGGGGGGTACAATGAGCAGTTCTTC.

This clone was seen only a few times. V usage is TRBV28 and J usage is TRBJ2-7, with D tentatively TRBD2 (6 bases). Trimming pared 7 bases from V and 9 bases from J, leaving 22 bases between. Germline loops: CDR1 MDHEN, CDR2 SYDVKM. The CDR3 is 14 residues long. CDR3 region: CASTKRTSPGWQYF. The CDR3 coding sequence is TGTGCCAGCACTAAAAGAACTAGCCCGGGTTGGCAGTACTTC.

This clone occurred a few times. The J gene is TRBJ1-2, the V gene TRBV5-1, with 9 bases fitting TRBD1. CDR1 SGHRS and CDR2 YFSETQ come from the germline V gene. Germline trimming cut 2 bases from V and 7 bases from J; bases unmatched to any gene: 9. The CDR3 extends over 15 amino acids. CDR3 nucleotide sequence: TGCGCCAGCAGCTTTGTCTTGGGACAGGGTAGTGGCTACACCTTC. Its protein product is CASSFVLGQGSGYTF.

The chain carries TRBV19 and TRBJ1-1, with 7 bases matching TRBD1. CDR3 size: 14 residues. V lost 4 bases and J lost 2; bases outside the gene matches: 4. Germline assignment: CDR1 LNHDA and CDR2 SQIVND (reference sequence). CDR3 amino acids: CASSRGQTNTEAFF. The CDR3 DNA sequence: TGTGCCAGTAGTAGGGGACAGACAAACACTGAAGCTTTCTTT. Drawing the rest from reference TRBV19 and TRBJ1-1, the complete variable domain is DGGITQSPKYLFRKEGQNVTLSCEQNLNHDAMYWYRQDPGQGLRLIYYSQIVNDFQKGDIAEGYSVSREKKESFPLTVTSAQKNPTAFYLCASSRGQTNTEAFFGQGTRLTVV.

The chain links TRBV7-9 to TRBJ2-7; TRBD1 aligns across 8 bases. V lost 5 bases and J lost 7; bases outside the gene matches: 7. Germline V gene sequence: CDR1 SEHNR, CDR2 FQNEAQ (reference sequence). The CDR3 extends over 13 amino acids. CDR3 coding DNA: TGTGCCAGCAGCCGCGCGGACAGGGTGGAGCAGTACTTC. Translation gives CASSRADRVEQYF.

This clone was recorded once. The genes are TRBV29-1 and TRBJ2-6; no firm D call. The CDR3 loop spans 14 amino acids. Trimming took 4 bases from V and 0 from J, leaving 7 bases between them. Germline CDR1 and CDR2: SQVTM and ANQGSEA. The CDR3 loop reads CSVASSSGANVLTF. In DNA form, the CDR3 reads TGCAGCGTTGCCTCCTCCTCTGGGGCCAACGTCCTGACTTTC.

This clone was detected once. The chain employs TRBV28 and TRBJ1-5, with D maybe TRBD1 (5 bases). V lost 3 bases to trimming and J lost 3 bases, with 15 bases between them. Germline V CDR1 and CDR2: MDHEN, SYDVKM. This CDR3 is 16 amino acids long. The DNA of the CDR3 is TGTGCCAGCAGTTTCGGGGCACGCGGGACCAATCAGCCCCAGCATTTT. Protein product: CASSFGARGTNQPQHF.

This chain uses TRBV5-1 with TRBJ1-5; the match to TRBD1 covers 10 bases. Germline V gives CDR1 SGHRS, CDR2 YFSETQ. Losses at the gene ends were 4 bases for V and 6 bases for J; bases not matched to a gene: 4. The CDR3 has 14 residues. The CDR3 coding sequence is TGCGCCAGCAGCCTCGGACAGGGGGGTCAGCCCCAGCATTTT. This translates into CASSLGQGGQPQHF.

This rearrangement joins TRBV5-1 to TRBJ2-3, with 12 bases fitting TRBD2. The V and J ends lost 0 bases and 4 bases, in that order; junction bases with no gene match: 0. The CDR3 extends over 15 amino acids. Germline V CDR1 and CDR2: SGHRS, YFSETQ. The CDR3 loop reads CASSLGLAGADTQYF. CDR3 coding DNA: TGCGCCAGCAGCTTGGGACTAGCGGGAGCAGATACGCAGTATTTT.

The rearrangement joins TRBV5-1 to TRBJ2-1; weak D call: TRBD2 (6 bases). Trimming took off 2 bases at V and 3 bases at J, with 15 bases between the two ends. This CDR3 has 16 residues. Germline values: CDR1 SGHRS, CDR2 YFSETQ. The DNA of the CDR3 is TGCGCCAGCAGCTTACCCACGGTAGCGGACTACAATGAGCAGTTCTTC. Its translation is CASSLPTVADYNEQFF. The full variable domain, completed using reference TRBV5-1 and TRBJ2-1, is KAGVTQTPRYLIKTRGQQVTLSCSPISGHRSVSWYQQTPGQGLQFLFEYFSETQRNKGNFPGRFSGRQFSNSRSEMNVSTLELGDSALYLCASSLPTVADYNEQFFGPGTRLTVL.

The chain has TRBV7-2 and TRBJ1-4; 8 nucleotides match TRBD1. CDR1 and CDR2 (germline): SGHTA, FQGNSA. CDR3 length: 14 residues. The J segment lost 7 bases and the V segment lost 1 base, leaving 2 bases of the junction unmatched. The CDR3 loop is CASSLDGQGEKLFF. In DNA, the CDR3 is TGTGCCAGCAGCTTAGATGGACAGGGTGAAAAACTGTTTTTT.

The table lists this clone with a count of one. The CDR3 spells CASSRGGTETQYF. The CDR3 bases are TGTGCCAGCAGCCGCGGGGGGACGGAGACCCAGTACTTC. The chain is built from TRBV7-2 and TRBJ2-5; 8 bases align to TRBD2. CDR1 and CDR2 from the germline V gene are SGHTA and FQGNSA. Losses at the gene ends were 5 bases for V and 5 bases for J; bases not matched to a gene: 4. The CDR3 sequence is 13 residues long.

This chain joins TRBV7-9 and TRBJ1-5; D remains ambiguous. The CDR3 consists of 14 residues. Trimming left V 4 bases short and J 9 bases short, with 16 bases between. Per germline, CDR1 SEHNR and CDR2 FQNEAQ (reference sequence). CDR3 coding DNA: TGTGCCAGCAGCTCCCGTAACGGCGAGGGGCCCCAGCATTTT. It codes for CASSSRNGEGPQHF.

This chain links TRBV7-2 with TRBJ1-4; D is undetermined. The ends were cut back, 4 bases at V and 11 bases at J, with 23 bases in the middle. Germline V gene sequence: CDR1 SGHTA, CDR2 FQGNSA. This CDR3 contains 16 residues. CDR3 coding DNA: TGTGCCAGCAGCTCCTACCAAGACACCTCCTCCGGTAAACTGTTTTTT. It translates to CASSSYQDTSSGKLFF.

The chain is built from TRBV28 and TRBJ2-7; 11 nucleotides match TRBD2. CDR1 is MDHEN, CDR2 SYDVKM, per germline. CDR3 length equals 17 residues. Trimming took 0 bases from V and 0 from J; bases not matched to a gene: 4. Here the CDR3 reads CASSLWGLAVYSYEQYF. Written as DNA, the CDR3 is TGTGCCAGCAGTTTATGGGGACTAGCGGTCTACTCCTACGAGCAGTACTTC.